The 29 T cell receptor beta chains given below trace back to one sample, sequenced in a study of cytomegalovirus exposure and HLA in healthy donors. 60 Vbeta and 13 Jbeta primers were used in PCR. TCRdb keeps only in-frame clones here, not all; method: immunoSEQ multiplex PCR. Seen here are under 200,000 clones, under 80% observed once, and the top ten hold around 3.1%. The specimen sequenced was PBMCs. The source is a female donor in good health and CMV-seronegative.

The rearrangement links TRBV5-1 to TRBJ2-3; D is unresolved. Germline V gene lookup returns CDR1 SGHRS and CDR2 YFSETQ. Trimming shortened V by 3 bases and J by 0 bases, and 5 bases separated the two germline ends. The CDR3 is 13 amino acids. The CDR3 DNA sequence: TGCGCCAGCAGCTCTTCTAGCACAGATACGCAGTATTTT. It translates to CASSSSSTDTQYF.

The CDR3 region has the DNA TGTGCCAGCAGCCCAACAGGGGTGGTGGCCTATGGCTACACCTTC. Translating gives CASSPTGVVAYGYTF. The chain is built from TRBV5-6 and TRBJ1-2; 7 nucleotides line up with TRBD1. The CDR3 runs to 15 residues. J lost 4 bases, V lost 4 bases, and 10 bases had no gene match. The germline gives CDR1 SGHDT, CDR2 YYEEEE.

The rearrangement joins TRBV19 to TRBJ2-7, with 10 bases that match TRBD1. The CDR3 has 15 amino acids. CDR1 is LNHDA, CDR2 SQIVND, per germline (reference sequence). V trimming: 9 bases; J trimming: 3 bases; junction bases outside the gene matches: 11. The CDR3 loop is CASRPGGTGDYEQYF. The CDR3 DNA follows: TGTGCCAGCCGCCCGGGCGGGACAGGGGACTACGAGCAGTACTTC.

The V call is TRBV5-5, the J call TRBJ2-7; D possibly corresponds to TRBD1 (6 bases). The germline V gene encodes CDR1 SGHKS and CDR2 YYEKEE (reference sequence). The V and J ends lost 3 bases and 3 bases respectively, with 10 bases between them. The CDR3 is 13 residues long. The CDR3 nucleotides read TGTGCCAGCAGCTCTGGACAGAACTACGAGCAGTACTTC. It encodes CASSSGQNYEQYF.

This clone was found a few times. The chain has TRBV5-1 and TRBJ2-1; D is possibly TRBD1 (5 bases). V lost 0 bases to trimming and J lost 7 bases, with 5 bases between them. The germline V gene has CDR1 SGHRS and CDR2 YFSETQ. This CDR3 is 12 amino acids long. CDR3 residues: CASSLAGNEQFF. In nucleotides, the CDR3 is TGCGCCAGCAGCTTGGCAGGGAATGAGCAGTTCTTC.

The chain is built from TRBV28 and TRBJ2-1; possible D gene TRBD2, 6 bases. CDR1 is MDHEN and CDR2 is SYDVKM in the germline V gene. The V and J ends lost 4 bases and 7 bases respectively, with 17 bases between them. The CDR3 runs to 15 residues. CDR3 in DNA: TGTGCCAGCAGTTCCCACGGGGGAGGCGTTAATGAGCAGTTCTTC. It is translated as CASSSHGGGVNEQFF.

V and J are TRBV11-3 and TRBJ2-2; D unresolved. The CDR3 loop spans 13 amino acids. The V gene's germline CDR1 is SGHNT and CDR2 YENEEA. Trimming cost V 5 bases and J 6 bases, with 10 bases left between them. The CDR3 DNA is TGTGCCAGCAGCCCCGACTCGGCCGGGGAGCTGTTTTTT. It codes for CASSPDSAGELFF.

The chain combines TRBV5-6 with TRBJ1-2, with TRBD1 identical over 7 bases. V gave up 2 bases and J gave up 4 bases; unmatched junction bases: 14. This CDR3 has 17 amino acids. CDR1 and CDR2 (germline): SGHDT, YYEEEE. The CDR3: CASSLGDSRYIFYGYTF. Here the CDR3 DNA reads TGTGCCAGCAGCTTAGGGGACAGCCGTTATATTTTCTATGGCTACACCTTC. Full variable domain (rest looked up from reference TRBV5-6 and TRBJ1-2): DAGVTQSPTHLIKTRGQQVTLRCSPKSGHDTVSWYQQALGQGPQFIFQYYEEEERQRGNFPDRFSGHQFPNYSSELNVNALLLGDSALYLCASSLGDSRYIFYGYTFGSGTRLTVV.

This clone was detected only a few times. The chain uses TRBV21-1 and TRBJ2-7; the D call of TRBD2 is as the table states it, not checked on the DNA. TRBV21-1 is flagged as a pseudogene. The CDR3 extends over 20 amino acids. CDR3 in amino acids: CASSKEPSGRINRTEYEQYF. CDR3 bases: TGTGCCAGCAGCAAAGAGCCTAGCGGGAGGATCAATCGTACTGAATACGAGCAGTACTTC.

The rearrangement links TRBV11-2 to TRBJ2-5; 8 bases are shared with TRBD2. This CDR3 comprises 14 residues. Looked up from germline, CDR1 is SGHAT and CDR2 is FQNNGV. V gave up 1 base and J gave up 5 bases; unmatched junction bases: 3. In DNA, the CDR3 is TGTGCCAGCAGCTTAGCCCCGGGGGGGGAGACCCAGTACTTC. It is translated as CASSLAPGGETQYF.

This clone was recorded only once. The chain recombines TRBV7-2 with TRBJ2-5, with 10 bases matching TRBD2. This CDR3 comprises 16 residues. V lost 5 bases to trimming and J lost 2 bases; unmatched junction nucleotides: 8. Per germline, CDR1 SGHTA and CDR2 FQGNSA. CDR3 in amino acids: CASSGERGGRQETQYF. CDR3 DNA sequence: TGTGCCAGCAGCGGGGAGCGGGGGGGCCGTCAAGAGACCCAGTACTTC.

The chain is built from TRBV25-1 and TRBJ1-2, with TRBD1 as a possible D gene (6 bases). Germline lookup yields CDR1 MGHDK and CDR2 SYGVNS. CDR3 length: 13 residues. Trimming removed 1 base from V and 4 bases from J, with 7 bases in between. CDR3: CASSESRGYGYTF. The CDR3 DNA is TGTGCCAGCAGTGAATCCAGGGGCTATGGCTACACCTTC.

The chain uses TRBV6-1 and TRBJ2-7, with TRBD1 matching over 10 bases. The trim removed 6 bases at V and 3 bases at J, leaving 5 bases unmatched. CDR3 length: 14 amino acids. Per the germline V gene, CDR1 is MNHNS and CDR2 is SASEGT. CDR3 in amino acids: CASRDRDRGYEQYF. As DNA, the CDR3 is TGTGCCAGCAGGGACCGGGACAGGGGCTACGAGCAGTACTTC.

The chain joins TRBV6-6 to TRBJ2-7; weak D call: TRBD2 (5 bases). Germline CDR1 and CDR2: MNHNY and SVGAGI (reference sequence). Trimming shortened V by 6 bases and J by 1 base, and 19 bases separated the two germline ends. There are 16 residues in the CDR3. The CDR3 loop is CASRSTGRRGSYEQYF. Written as DNA, the CDR3 is TGTGCCAGCAGATCCACGGGAAGACGAGGTTCCTACGAGCAGTACTTC.

The chain joins TRBV2 to TRBJ1-1, with D uncertain. Trimming removed 7 bases at V and 0 bases at J, with 6 bases between. Per germline, CDR1 SNHLY and CDR2 FYNNEI. The CDR3 length is 12 residues. This CDR3 reads CASTQLNTEAFF. Here the CDR3 DNA reads TGTGCCAGCACACAATTGAACACTGAAGCTTTCTTT.

The gene calls are TRBV27 and TRBJ1-1, with 10 bases identical to TRBD1. V trimming: 6 bases; J trimming: 9 bases; junction bases outside the gene matches: 10. Per germline, CDR1 MNHEY and CDR2 SMNVEV (reference sequence). This CDR3 comprises 14 residues. CDR3 in DNA: TGTGCCAGCAGGGCTACCGGGACAGGGGATAAAGCTTTCTTT. Encoded protein: CASRATGTGDKAFF.

CDR3 amino acids: CASSFPGQEETQYF. DNA for the CDR3: TGTGCCAGCAGTTTCCCCGGACAGGAAGAGACCCAGTACTTC. The rearrangement links TRBV27 to TRBJ2-5, with 7 positions matching TRBD1. Trimming cost V 3 bases and J 3 bases; bases outside gene matches: 4. The CDR3 consists of 14 residues. From germline, CDR1 is MNHEY and CDR2 SMNVEV (reference sequence).

The chain combines TRBV7-8 with TRBJ2-3; 9 nucleotides align to TRBD2. The ends lost 3 bases at V and 0 bases at J; junction bases unmatched: 4. Germline loops: CDR1 SGHVS, CDR2 FQNEAQ. The CDR3 spans 16 residues. CDR3 nucleotide sequence: TGTGCCAGCAGCTTCCTGGGACTAGCTAGCACAGATACGCAGTATTTT. Its protein product is CASSFLGLASTDTQYF.

The chain carries TRBV20-1 and TRBJ2-1; weak D call: TRBD1 (6 bases). The CDR3 totals 11 residues. The V and J ends lost 5 bases and 14 bases respectively, with 16 bases between them. Per germline, CDR1 DFQATT and CDR2 SNEGSKA (reference sequence). The chain's CDR3 is CSAPQGPTKFF. In nucleotides, the CDR3 is TGCAGTGCTCCTCAGGGGCCGACAAAGTTCTTC.

The chain carries TRBV6-4 and TRBJ2-7; possible D gene TRBD1, 7 bases. The CDR3 runs 13 residues. Trimming stripped 6 bases from V and 7 bases from J, with 16 bases between. Germline CDR1 and CDR2: MRHNA and SNTAGT. This CDR3 reads CASSAGQLGEQYF. The CDR3, as DNA: TGTGCCAGCAGCGCGGGACAGTTGGGGGAGCAGTACTTC.

Of note for this clone: Compared with germline, one end of the junction differs, possibly owing to a read error. The J gene is TRBJ2-7, the V gene TRBV2; D is perhaps TRBD2 (6 bases). The length of the CDR3 is 15 residues. The germline CDR1 and CDR2 sequences are SNHLY and FYNNEI. This chain's CDR3 is CASIPRTNMDYGQYF. For the CDR3, the DNA is TGTGCCAGCATCCCCAGGACTAATATGGATTACGGGCAGTACTTC.

The chain combines TRBV19 with TRBJ1-4; 11 bases line up with TRBD1. V lost 6 bases to trimming and J lost 8 bases; unmatched junction nucleotides: 5. Germline V gene data show CDR1 as LNHDA and CDR2 as SQIVND (reference sequence). The CDR3 contains 14 residues. Written as DNA, the CDR3 is TGTGCCAGTAGCCCCGGGACAGGGGGAGAAAAACTGTTTTTT. Its translation is CASSPGTGGEKLFF.

This clone was observed once. The genes are TRBV7-8 and TRBJ2-5; D might be TRBD1 (6 bases). The CDR3 consists of 17 residues. Per the germline V gene, CDR1 is SGHVS and CDR2 is FQNEAQ. Trimming shortened V by 3 bases and J by 4 bases, and 21 bases separated the two germline ends. The DNA of the CDR3 is TGTGCCAGCAGCTTGCGGATAGGTCCAGCAGGGGTAGAGACCCAGTACTTC. Translation gives CASSLRIGPAGVETQYF.

The chain recombines TRBV6-6 with TRBJ1-1; possible D gene TRBD1, 6 bases. The CDR3 has 16 residues. CDR1 and CDR2 from the germline V gene are MNHNY and SVGAGI (reference sequence). V lost 2 bases to trimming and J lost 1 base, with 14 bases between them. In DNA, the CDR3 is TGTGCCAGCAGTTACAGGGGGGGATCGAGGAACACTGAAGCTTTCTTT. This codes for CASSYRGGSRNTEAFF.

The chain employs TRBV6-9 and TRBJ1-5, with D unclear. With 10 bases removed from V and 0 bases from J, the gap between germline ends came to 22 bases. Germline-derived CDR1 and CDR2 are MNHGY and SVAAGI. The CDR3 loop spans 17 amino acids. The CDR3, as DNA: TGTGCCACCCTCTTCTCTCAGGCAAGATATAGCAATCAGCCCCAGCATTTT. Amino acid sequence: CATLFSQARYSNQPQHF.

This clone was observed a single time. V is TRBV6-6 and J is TRBJ2-3; TRBD2 matches at 9 bases. This CDR3 comprises 16 residues. The J segment lost 1 base and the V segment lost 0 bases, leaving 2 bases of the junction unmatched. The germline V gene encodes CDR1 MNHNY and CDR2 SVGAGI (reference sequence). For the CDR3, the DNA is TGTGCCAGCAGTTACTCCTCTAGCGGGGGCACAGATACGCAGTATTTT. Residues: CASSYSSSGGTDTQYF.

The genes are TRBV10-3 and TRBJ1-5; maybe TRBD1 (5 bases). This CDR3 region has 15 residues. Germline loops: CDR1 ENHRY, CDR2 SYGVKD. V shed 0 bases and J shed 8 bases, with 14 bases lying between them. Written as DNA, the CDR3 is TGTGCCATCAGTGAGTCGGGGCGGGGGAGAGAGCCCCAGCATTTT. The encoded protein is CAISESGRGREPQHF.

The chain employs TRBV19 and TRBJ2-3, with 7 bases that match TRBD2. The length of the CDR3 is 15 residues. Germline V gene lookup returns CDR1 LNHDA and CDR2 SQIVND (reference sequence). Trimming at V came to 3 bases and at J to 2 bases, leaving 5 bases not matched to a gene. CDR3 coding DNA: TGTGCCAGTAGTATTATGCGGGGGACCACAGATACGCAGTATTTT. Translated, it gives CASSIMRGTTDTQYF.

The genes are TRBV13 and TRBJ2-5, with D tentatively TRBD2 (6 bases). The CDR3 covers 17 residues. The germline V and J ends were trimmed by 2 bases and 5 bases, with 21 bases remaining between them. Germline CDR1 and CDR2: PRHDT and FYEKMQ (reference sequence). CDR3: CASSLNRGTSIRETQYF. CDR3 DNA: TGTGCCAGCAGCTTAAATCGCGGGACCTCTATTCGGGAGACCCAGTACTTC.